This entry concerns a single TCR beta chain. The data stem from a study of T cell repertoires in cytomegalovirus infection. Background on the study: It was the public TCR beta signatures that indicated both CMV infection and matching HLA type.

The CDR3 runs to 18 residues. V gave up 3 bases and J gave up 3 bases; unmatched junction bases: 12. The germline V gene has CDR1 MNHEY and CDR2 SMNVEV (reference sequence). TCRdb passed the reads through MiXCR, listing each CDR3 protein once. The sample gives 400,000 or so distinct CDR3 sequences, 18% of which show up once; approximately 10% is in the top ten. This chain connects TRBV27 to TRBJ2-7; 12 bases align to TRBD2. Specimen: PBMCs. The receptor comes from a human donor in good health (CMV status not recorded). Some clones in this sample may be carry-over from other donors' samples. The chain's CDR3 is CASSFRNSSGGAYYEQYF. CDR3 DNA sequence: TGTGCCAGCAGTTTCCGGAACTCTAGCGGGGGGGCTTACTACGAGCAGTACTTC.